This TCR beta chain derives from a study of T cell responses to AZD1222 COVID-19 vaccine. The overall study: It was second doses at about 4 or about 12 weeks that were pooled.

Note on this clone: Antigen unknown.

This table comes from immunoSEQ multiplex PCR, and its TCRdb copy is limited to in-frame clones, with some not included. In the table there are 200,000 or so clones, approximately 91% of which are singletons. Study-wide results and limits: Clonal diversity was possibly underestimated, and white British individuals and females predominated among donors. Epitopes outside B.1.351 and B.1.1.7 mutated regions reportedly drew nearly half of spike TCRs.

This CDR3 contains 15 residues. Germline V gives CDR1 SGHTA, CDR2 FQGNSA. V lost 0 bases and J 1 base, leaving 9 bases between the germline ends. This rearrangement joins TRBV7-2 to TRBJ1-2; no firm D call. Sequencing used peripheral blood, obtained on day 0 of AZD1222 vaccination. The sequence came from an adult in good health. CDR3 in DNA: TGTGCCAGCAGCTTAGCGGTTGGCCTTAACTATGGCTACACCTTC. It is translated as CASSLAVGLNYGYTF.